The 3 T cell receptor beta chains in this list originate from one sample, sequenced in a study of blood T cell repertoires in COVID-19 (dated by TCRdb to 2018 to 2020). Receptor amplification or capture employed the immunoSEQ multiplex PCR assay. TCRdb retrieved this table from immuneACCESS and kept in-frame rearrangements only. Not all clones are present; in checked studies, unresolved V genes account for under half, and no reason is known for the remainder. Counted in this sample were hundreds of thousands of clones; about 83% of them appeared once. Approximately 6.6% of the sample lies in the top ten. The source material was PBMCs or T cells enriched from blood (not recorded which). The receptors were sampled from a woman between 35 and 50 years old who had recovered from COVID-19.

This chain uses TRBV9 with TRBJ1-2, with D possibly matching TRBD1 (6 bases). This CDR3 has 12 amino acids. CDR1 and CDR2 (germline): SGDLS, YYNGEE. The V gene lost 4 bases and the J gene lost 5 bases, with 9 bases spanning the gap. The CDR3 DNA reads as TGTGCCAGCAGCTTCACAGGGTATGGCTACACCTTC. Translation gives CASSFTGYGYTF.

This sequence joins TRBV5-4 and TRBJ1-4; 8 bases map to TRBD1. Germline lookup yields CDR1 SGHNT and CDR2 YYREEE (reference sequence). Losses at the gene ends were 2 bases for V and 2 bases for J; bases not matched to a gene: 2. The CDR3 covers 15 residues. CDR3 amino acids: CASSFQGATNEKLFF. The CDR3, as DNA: TGTGCCAGCAGCTTCCAGGGGGCGACTAATGAAAAACTGTTTTTT.

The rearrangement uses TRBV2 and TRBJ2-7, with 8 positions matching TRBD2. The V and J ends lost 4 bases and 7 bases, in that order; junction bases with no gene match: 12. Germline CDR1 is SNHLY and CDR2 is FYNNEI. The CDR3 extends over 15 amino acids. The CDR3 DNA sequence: TGTGCCAGCAGTGTACAGCCCCAGCGGGAGAAGGAGCAGTACTTC. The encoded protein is CASSVQPQREKEQYF.